These 29 T cell receptor beta chains originate from one sample sequenced in a study of T cell responses to AZD1222 COVID-19 vaccine. The table came from immunoSEQ multiplex PCR; TCRdb's copy has only in-frame clones and leaves some out. Altogether roughly 99,000 clones are present, around 90% being singletons, with the ten largest covering about 5%. Sequenced here: peripheral blood, sampled 28 days after the second AZD1222 dose. The receptors stem from an adult who received the AZD1222 COVID-19 vaccine.

The CDR3 spells CASSIKTSYEQFF. In DNA, the CDR3 is TGTGCCAGCAGCATAAAGACTAGCTATGAGCAGTTCTTC. The chain carries TRBV11-2 and TRBJ2-1; 7 positions match TRBD2. The length of the CDR3 is 13 residues. Germline V gene sequence: CDR1 SGHAT, CDR2 FQNNGV. V gave up 5 bases and J gave up 8 bases; unmatched junction bases: 6.

In this sample, this clone turned up a few times. The chain links TRBV27 to TRBJ1-2; no clear D gene. V was shortened by 2 bases and J by 8 bases, with 12 bases between the two germline ends. The CDR3 spans 13 residues. Germline V lookup: CDR1 MNHEY, CDR2 SMNVEV (reference sequence). The CDR3 reads CASSLGGFDGYTF. The CDR3 region has the DNA TGTGCCAGCAGTTTAGGTGGTTTTGACGGCTACACCTTC.

The gene calls are TRBV5-1 and TRBJ1-1, with 10 bases identical to TRBD1. Germline V lookup: CDR1 SGHRS, CDR2 YFSETQ. The length of the CDR3 is 15 residues. Trimming took 0 bases from V and 4 from J; bases not matched to a gene: 3. CDR3: CASSLGQGAATEAFF. In DNA, the CDR3 is TGCGCCAGCAGCTTGGGACAGGGGGCGGCCACTGAAGCTTTCTTT.

The chain links TRBV3-1 (or the pseudogene TRBV3-2) to TRBJ2-5; D is uncertain. Germline CDR1 and CDR2: LGHDT and YNNKEL (reference sequence). V was pared by 0 bases and J by 3 bases, with 14 bases between. The CDR3 covers 16 residues. Written as DNA, the CDR3 is TGTGCCAGCAGCCAAGATGGTGGACGGATGAAAGAGACCCAGTACTTC. Its translation is CASSQDGGRMKETQYF.

This clone was found a few times. This chain links TRBV6-1 with TRBJ2-7; D is unresolved. The CDR3 covers 13 residues. CDR1 and CDR2 (germline): MNHNS, SASEGT. Between the trimmed V and J ends, which lost 0 bases and 6 bases, there was a span of 9 bases. CDR3 coding DNA: TGTGCCAGCAGTGAAGCGGAACATGTCGAGCAGTACTTC. It yields the protein CASSEAEHVEQYF.

J is TRBJ2-5 and V is TRBV27; 11 bases are shared with TRBD1. V shed 3 bases and J 5 bases; nucleotides not matched to a gene: 5. The CDR3 spans 15 residues. Per the germline V gene, CDR1 is MNHEY and CDR2 is SMNVEV (reference sequence). The CDR3 DNA reads as TGTGCCAGCAGTTTTGGACAGGGGGCGCGGGAGACCCAGTACTTC. This translates into CASSFGQGARETQYF.

V gene TRBV7-9 combines with J gene TRBJ1-2; D gene ambiguous. The CDR3 sequence is 14 residues long. Germline V gives CDR1 SEHNR, CDR2 FQNEAQ (reference sequence). The ends were cut back, 4 bases at V and 4 bases at J, with 13 bases in the middle. CDR3 protein: CASSSLDGIYGYTF. CDR3 coding DNA: TGTGCCAGCAGCTCCCTCGACGGAATCTATGGCTACACCTTC.

This chain connects TRBV6-5 to TRBJ2-7; TRBD1 matches 9 bases. CDR3 length equals 14 residues. J lost 3 bases, V lost 6 bases, and 6 bases had no gene match. Germline V gene data show CDR1 as MNHEY and CDR2 as SVGAGI. The CDR3 sequence is CASSPGTGYYEQYF. The CDR3 coding sequence is TGTGCCAGCAGCCCCGGGACAGGGTACTACGAGCAGTACTTC.

J is TRBJ1-1 and V is TRBV14; no reliable D call. V lost 6 bases to trimming and J lost 3 bases, with 20 bases between them. This CDR3 is 16 amino acids long. Germline V gene data show CDR1 as SGHDN and CDR2 as FVKESK. CDR3 nucleotides: TGTGCCAGCAGTCCCACTCGAGTGGCCGGGGACACTGAAGCTTTCTTT. Translation gives CASSPTRVAGDTEAFF.

A word on this clone: Because the CDR3's place on the DNA is in doubt, the DNA is left out and the CDR3 is given as listed by TCRdb. The V gene is TRBV27, the J gene TRBJ1-1. Germline-derived CDR1 and CDR2 are MNHEY and SMNVEV (reference sequence). Inclusive of both ends, the CDR3 amounts to 14 amino acids. The CDR3 region is CASSFGEGNTEAFF.

The chain couples TRBV5-6 to TRBJ2-5; D not certain. The V end lost 0 bases, the J end lost 5 bases, and 2 bases lay between the germline ends. This CDR3 contains 11 residues. The germline gives CDR1 SGHDT, CDR2 YYEEEE. The CDR3 DNA reads TGTGCCAGCAGCTTGGATGAGACCCAGTACTTC. Translation gives CASSLDETQYF.

V and J are TRBV25-1 and TRBJ2-7; D is perhaps TRBD1 (5 bases). From germline, CDR1 is MGHDK and CDR2 SYGVNS. The CDR3 is 14 residues long. V dropped 4 bases and J dropped 2 bases, with 12 bases sitting between them. This chain's CDR3 is CASSGRRATYEQYF. CDR3 in DNA: TGTGCCAGCAGTGGTCGCAGGGCCACCTACGAGCAGTACTTC.

In its sample, this clone was seen once. This chain links TRBV6-5 with TRBJ1-5; no firm D call. CDR1 and CDR2 (germline): MNHEY, SVGAGI. V was shortened by 4 bases and J by 0 bases, with 4 bases between the two germline ends. The CDR3 totals 13 residues. Here the CDR3 reads CASSFSSNQPQHF. Written as DNA, the CDR3 is TGTGCCAGCAGTTTCTCTAGCAATCAGCCCCAGCATTTT.

This clone came up once. The chain is built from TRBV7-8 and TRBJ2-7; D is ambiguous. Trimming pared 1 base from V and 3 bases from J, leaving 13 bases between. The CDR3 is 15 amino acids. Germline assignment: CDR1 SGHVS and CDR2 FQNEAQ. The CDR3 sequence: CASSLVVAADYEQYF. Here the CDR3 DNA reads TGTGCCAGCAGCTTAGTCGTAGCCGCCGACTACGAGCAGTACTTC. The complete variable domain, with remaining parts taken from reference TRBV7-8 and TRBJ2-7, reads GAGVSQSPRYKVAKRGQDVALRCDPISGHVSLFWYQQALGQGPEFLTYFQNEAQLDKSGLPSDRFFAERPEGSVSTLKIQRTQQEDSAVYLCASSLVVAADYEQYFGPGTRLTVT.

The chain uses TRBV5-1 and TRBJ2-5; 8 positions agree with TRBD2. Germline CDR1 SGHRS, CDR2 YFSETQ. The CDR3 runs 15 residues. Trimming cost V 3 bases and J 5 bases; bases outside gene matches: 9. CDR3 coding DNA: TGCGCCAGCAGCTGGGCCGGGGGGGGCGGGGAGACCCAGTACTTC. It codes for CASSWAGGGGETQYF.

The genes are TRBV18 and TRBJ2-7; 7 nucleotides agree with TRBD2. Germline V gene data show CDR1 as KGHSH and CDR2 as LQKENI. The ends lost 3 bases at V and 1 base at J; junction bases unmatched: 6. The CDR3 extends over 15 amino acids. The CDR3 DNA follows: TGTGCCAGCTCACCTAGGGGAGGGGAGTCCTACGAGCAGTACTTC. This gives the protein CASSPRGGESYEQYF.

This sequence joins TRBV18 and TRBJ1-1; weak D call: TRBD1 (6 bases). Deletions cut 11 bases from V and 1 base from J, with 14 bases between. CDR1 is KGHSH and CDR2 is LQKENI in the germline V gene. The CDR3 consists of 13 residues. The CDR3: CAAKAGENTEAFF. DNA of the CDR3: TGTGCCGCCAAGGCAGGGGAGAACACTGAAGCTTTCTTT.

This clone was found once. This chain joins TRBV5-1 and TRBJ1-6, with 8 positions matching TRBD1. Trimming removed 0 bases from V and 7 bases from J; junction bases left unmatched: 6. The CDR3 consists of 16 residues. CDR1 SGHRS and CDR2 YFSETQ come from the germline V gene. The chain's CDR3 is CASSLGAGGENSPLHF. The CDR3 bases are TGCGCCAGCAGCTTGGGGGCAGGGGGCGAAAATTCACCCCTCCACTTT.

There are a few counts of this clone. The chain employs TRBV27 and TRBJ1-5; D is undetermined. CDR3 length: 15 amino acids. The V gene's germline CDR1 is MNHEY and CDR2 SMNVEV (reference sequence). V was clipped by 0 bases and J by 2 bases, with 8 bases between them. The CDR3 nucleotides are TGTGCCAGCAGTTTATCAGCCGAGGGCAATCAGCCCCAGCATTTT. Translated: CASSLSAEGNQPQHF.

V usage is TRBV27 and J usage is TRBJ2-1; 8 nucleotides match TRBD2. The length of the CDR3 is 12 residues. CDR1 and CDR2 from the germline V gene are MNHEY and SMNVEV (reference sequence). V lost 8 bases to trimming and J lost 10 bases; unmatched junction nucleotides: 7. The CDR3 nucleotides are TGTGCCAGCGGCTTAGCGGGGCGGGAGCAGTTCTTC. Translated, it gives CASGLAGREQFF.

This clone was seen a few times. The chain has TRBV15 and TRBJ1-3; possibly TRBD1 for D (5 bases). Germline V gene data show CDR1 as LNHNV and CDR2 as YYDKDF (reference sequence). V was shortened by 5 bases and J by 2 bases, with 13 bases between the two germline ends. The CDR3 consists of 15 residues. DNA of the CDR3: TGTGCCACCAGCCTCGGGGCGGGGGCTGGAAACACCATATATTTT. Translating gives CATSLGAGAGNTIYF. Variable domain in full (rest from reference TRBV15 and TRBJ1-3): DAMVIQNPRYQVTQFGKPVTLSCSQTLNHNVMYWYQQKSSQAPKLLFHYYDKDFNNEADTPDNFQSRRPNTSFCFLDIRSPGLGDTAMYLCATSLGAGAGNTIYFGEGSWLTVV.

This clone was detected only once. V gene TRBV10-3 combines with J gene TRBJ1-1, with D possibly TRBD1 on 6 matching bases. Trimming cost V 3 bases and J 8 bases, with 19 bases left between them. The CDR3 has 15 residues. CDR1 ENHRY and CDR2 SYGVKD come from the germline V gene. The CDR3 here is CAISDPGHQPEEAFF. CDR3 nucleotide sequence: TGTGCCATCAGTGATCCGGGACACCAGCCGGAGGAAGCTTTCTTT.

There are a few counts of this clone. The chain joins TRBV6-2 or TRBV6-3 to TRBJ2-7; weak D call: TRBD1 (6 bases). Trimming cost V 4 bases and J 4 bases, with 20 bases left between them. CDR1 and CDR2 from the germline V gene are MNHEY and SVGEGT. This CDR3 is built from 16 residues. CDR3 bases: TGTGCCAGCAGTTCAGACAGGCCCATCCTTCTTTACGAGCAGTACTTC. It codes for CASSSDRPILLYEQYF.

This clone was seen just once. The chain is built from TRBV11-2 and TRBJ1-1; the D is unclear. The CDR3 covers 14 residues. CDR1 and CDR2 from the germline V gene are SGHAT and FQNNGV. V lost 2 bases to trimming and J lost 1 base, with 8 bases between them. The CDR3 sequence: CASSLRGTNTEAFF. The CDR3 coding sequence is TGTGCCAGCAGCTTAAGAGGAACGAACACTGAAGCTTTCTTT.

The chain combines TRBV9 with TRBJ2-5; 8 nucleotides line up with TRBD2. Germline V gives CDR1 SGDLS, CDR2 YYNGEE. V lost 3 bases to trimming and J lost 4 bases; unmatched junction nucleotides: 11. CDR3 size: 16 residues. The CDR3 DNA sequence: TGTGCCAGCAGCGACGGCCCCCGGGGGGGCTTAGAGACCCAGTACTTC. This translates into CASSDGPRGGLETQYF.

This rearrangement joins TRBV19 to TRBJ1-2; TRBD1 aligns across 7 bases. The CDR3 runs to 16 residues. The V segment lost 10 bases and the J segment 1 base; nucleotides outside the gene matches: 15. Germline V gene data show CDR1 as LNHDA and CDR2 as SQIVND (reference sequence). CDR3 region: CATTPGRGPGNYGYTF. The CDR3, as DNA: TGTGCCACCACCCCTGGGAGGGGGCCCGGTAACTATGGCTACACCTTC. Complete variable domain (other parts from reference TRBV19 and TRBJ1-2): DGGITQSPKYLFRKEGQNVTLSCEQNLNHDAMYWYRQDPGQGLRLIYYSQIVNDFQKGDIAEGYSVSREKKESFPLTVTSAQKNPTAFYLCATTPGRGPGNYGYTFGSGTRLTVV.

This clone appeared once. V usage is TRBV18 and J usage is TRBJ1-2; no firm D call. This CDR3 has 15 amino acids. Germline CDR1 reads KGHSH; CDR2 reads LQKENI. Trimming took 2 bases from V and 2 from J, leaving 12 bases between them. CDR3 sequence (DNA): TGTGCCAGCTCACCAGGCGGGCGGCTCAACTATGGCTACACCTTC. This encodes CASSPGGRLNYGYTF.

The rearrangement links TRBV5-1 to TRBJ1-1; the match to TRBD1 covers 9 bases. The CDR3 is 15 amino acids. The V segment lost 4 bases and the J segment 3 bases; nucleotides outside the gene matches: 7. The germline V gene encodes CDR1 SGHRS and CDR2 YFSETQ. The CDR3 sequence: CASSQGQGGYTEAFF. CDR3 bases: TGCGCCAGCAGCCAGGGACAGGGAGGGTACACTGAAGCTTTCTTT.

V usage is TRBV3-1 (or the pseudogene TRBV3-2) and J usage is TRBJ1-6, with D maybe TRBD1 (5 bases). Germline V gives CDR1 LGHDT, CDR2 YNNKEL (reference sequence). The CDR3 spans 17 residues. Trimming pared 3 bases from V and 0 bases from J, leaving 12 bases between. This chain's CDR3 is CASSQGLGSSYNSPLHF. CDR3 coding DNA: TGTGCCAGCAGCCAGGGACTTGGGAGCTCCTATAATTCACCCCTCCACTTT.